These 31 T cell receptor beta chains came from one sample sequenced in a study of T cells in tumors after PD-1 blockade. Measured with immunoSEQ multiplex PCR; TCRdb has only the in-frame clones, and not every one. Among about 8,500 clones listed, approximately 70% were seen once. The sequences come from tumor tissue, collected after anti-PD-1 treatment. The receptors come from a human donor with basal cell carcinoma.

The CDR3 DNA is TGTGCCAGCAGCTTGGGGGTTTTCGGGTACAATGAGCAGTTCTTC. Encoded protein: CASSLGVFGYNEQFF. V and J are TRBV5-5 and TRBJ2-1; D gene ambiguous. Deletions cut 0 bases from V and 4 bases from J, with 11 bases between. Germline-derived CDR1 and CDR2 are SGHKS and YYEKEE (reference sequence). This CDR3 is 15 amino acids long. Using reference TRBV5-5 and TRBJ2-1 for the parts outside the CDR3, the full variable domain is DAGVTQSPTHLIKTRGQQVTLRCSPISGHKSVSWYQQVLGQGPQFIFQYYEKEERGRGNFPDRFSARQFPNYSSELNVNALLLGDSALYLCASSLGVFGYNEQFFGPGTRLTVL.

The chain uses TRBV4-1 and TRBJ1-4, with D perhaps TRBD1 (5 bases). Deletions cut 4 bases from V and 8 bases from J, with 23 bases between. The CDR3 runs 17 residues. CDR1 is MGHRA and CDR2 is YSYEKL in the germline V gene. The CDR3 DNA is TGCGCCAGCAGCCCAATTCCAGACCGGGGCTTGATAGAAAAACTGTTTTTT. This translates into CASSPIPDRGLIEKLFF.

CDR3 protein: CASKPGGTYNSPLHF. The CDR3, as DNA: TGTGCCAGCAAGCCGGGGGGCACCTATAATTCACCCCTCCACTTT. J is TRBJ1-6 and V is TRBV6-5; perhaps TRBD1 as D (6 bases). The CDR3 has 15 residues. V was shortened by 7 bases and J by 2 bases, with 12 bases between the two germline ends. Germline CDR1 and CDR2: MNHEY and SVGAGI.

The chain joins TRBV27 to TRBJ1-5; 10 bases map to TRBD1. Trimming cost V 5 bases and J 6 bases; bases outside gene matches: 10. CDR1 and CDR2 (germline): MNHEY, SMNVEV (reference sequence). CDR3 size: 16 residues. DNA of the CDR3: TGTGCCAGCAGTCTGAGACCGGGACAGGGGAGTCAGCCCCAGCATTTT. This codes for CASSLRPGQGSQPQHF.

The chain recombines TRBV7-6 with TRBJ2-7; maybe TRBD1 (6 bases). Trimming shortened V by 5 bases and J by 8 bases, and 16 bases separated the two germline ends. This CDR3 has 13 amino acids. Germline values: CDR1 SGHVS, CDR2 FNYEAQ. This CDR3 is CASSESRDTKQYF. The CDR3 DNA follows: TGTGCCAGCAGCGAGTCACGGGACACCAAGCAGTACTTC.

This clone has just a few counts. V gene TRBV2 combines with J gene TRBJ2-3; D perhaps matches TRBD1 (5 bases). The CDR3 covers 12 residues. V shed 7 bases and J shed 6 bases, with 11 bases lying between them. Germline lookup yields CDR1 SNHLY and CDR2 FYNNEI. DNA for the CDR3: TGTGCCAGCATGAAGGGGTGGGATACGCAGTATTTT. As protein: CASMKGWDTQYF.

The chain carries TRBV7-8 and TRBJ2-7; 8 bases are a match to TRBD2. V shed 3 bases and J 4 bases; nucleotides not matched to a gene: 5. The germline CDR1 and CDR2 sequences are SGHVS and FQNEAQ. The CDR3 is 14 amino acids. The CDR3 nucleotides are TGTGCCAGCAGCTTCGGCGGGGGGTTGTACGAGCAGTACTTC. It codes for CASSFGGGLYEQYF.

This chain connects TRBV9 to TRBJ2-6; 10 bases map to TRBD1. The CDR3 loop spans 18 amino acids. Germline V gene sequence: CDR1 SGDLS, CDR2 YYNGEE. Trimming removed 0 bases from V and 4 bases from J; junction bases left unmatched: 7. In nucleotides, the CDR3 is TGTGCCAGCAGCGTAGGAGACAGGGGGCAAGTCGGGGCCAACGTCCTGACTTTC. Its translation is CASSVGDRGQVGANVLTF.

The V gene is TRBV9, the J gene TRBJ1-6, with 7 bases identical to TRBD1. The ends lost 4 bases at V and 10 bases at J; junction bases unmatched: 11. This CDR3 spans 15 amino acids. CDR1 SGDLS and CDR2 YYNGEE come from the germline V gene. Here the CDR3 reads CASSLQQGSGSPLHF. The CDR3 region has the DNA TGTGCCAGCAGCTTACAACAGGGGTCAGGGTCACCCCTCCACTTT.

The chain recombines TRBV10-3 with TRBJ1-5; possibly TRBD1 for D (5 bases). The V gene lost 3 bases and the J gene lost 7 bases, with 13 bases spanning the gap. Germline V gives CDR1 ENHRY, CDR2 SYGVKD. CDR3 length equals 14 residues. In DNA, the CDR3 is TGTGCCATCAGTGAACGGGGGGGTCGGCAGCCCCAGCATTTT. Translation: CAISERGGRQPQHF.

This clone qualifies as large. The CDR3 reads CASSGGTGGALAEQYF. CDR3 bases: TGCGCCAGCAGCGGGGGGACTGGCGGGGCCCTCGCCGAGCAGTACTTC. The chain has TRBV5-1 and TRBJ2-7; D is possibly TRBD2 (6 bases). V lost 4 bases to trimming and J lost 6 bases, with 23 bases between them. This CDR3 spans 16 amino acids. Germline-derived CDR1 and CDR2 are SGHRS and YFSETQ.

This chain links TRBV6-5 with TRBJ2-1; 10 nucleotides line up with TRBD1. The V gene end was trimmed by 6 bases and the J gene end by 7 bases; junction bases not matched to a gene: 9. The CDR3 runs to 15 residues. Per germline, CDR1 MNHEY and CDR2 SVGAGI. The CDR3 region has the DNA TGTGCCAGCAGATCCGGGACAGGGGACTTTAATGAGCAGTTCTTC. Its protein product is CASRSGTGDFNEQFF.

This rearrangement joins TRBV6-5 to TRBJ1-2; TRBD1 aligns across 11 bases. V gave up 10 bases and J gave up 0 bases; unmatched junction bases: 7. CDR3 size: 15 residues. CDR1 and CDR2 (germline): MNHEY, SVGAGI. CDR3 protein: CAIGQGAISNYGYTF. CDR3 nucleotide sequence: TGTGCCATCGGACAGGGGGCCATATCTAACTATGGCTACACCTTC.

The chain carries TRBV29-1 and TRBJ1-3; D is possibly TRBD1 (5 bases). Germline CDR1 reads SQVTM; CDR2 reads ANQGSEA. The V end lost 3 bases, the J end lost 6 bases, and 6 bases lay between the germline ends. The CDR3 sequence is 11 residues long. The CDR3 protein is CSVDRANTIYF. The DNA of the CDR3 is TGCAGCGTTGACAGGGCAAACACCATATATTTT.

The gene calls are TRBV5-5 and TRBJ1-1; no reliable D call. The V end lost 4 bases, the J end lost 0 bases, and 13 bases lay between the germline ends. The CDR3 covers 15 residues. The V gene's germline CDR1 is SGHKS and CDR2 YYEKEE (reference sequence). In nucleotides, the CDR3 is TGTGCCAGCAGCCATCGGACGGCAATGAACACTGAAGCTTTCTTT. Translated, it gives CASSHRTAMNTEAFF.

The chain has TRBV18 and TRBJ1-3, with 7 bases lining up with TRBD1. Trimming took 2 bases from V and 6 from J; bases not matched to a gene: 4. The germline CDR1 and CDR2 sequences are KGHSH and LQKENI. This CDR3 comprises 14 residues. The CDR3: CASSPDRATNTIYF. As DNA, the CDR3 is TGTGCCAGCTCACCAGACAGGGCAACAAACACCATATATTTT.

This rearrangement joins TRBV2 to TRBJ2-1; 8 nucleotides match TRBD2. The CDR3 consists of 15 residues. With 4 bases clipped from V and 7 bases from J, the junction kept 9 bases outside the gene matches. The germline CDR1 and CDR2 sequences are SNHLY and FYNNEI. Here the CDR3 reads CASSGGRGGGNEQFF. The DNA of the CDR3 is TGTGCCAGCAGTGGAGGTCGGGGGGGAGGGAATGAGCAGTTCTTC.

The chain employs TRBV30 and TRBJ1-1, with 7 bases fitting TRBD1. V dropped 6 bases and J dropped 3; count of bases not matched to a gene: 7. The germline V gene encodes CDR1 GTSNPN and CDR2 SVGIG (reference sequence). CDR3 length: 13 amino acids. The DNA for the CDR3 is TGTGCCTGCCAGACAGGGAGGGACACTGAAGCTTTCTTT. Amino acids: CACQTGRDTEAFF. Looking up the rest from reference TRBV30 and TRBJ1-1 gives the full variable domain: SQTIHQWPATLVQPVGSPLSLECTVEGTSNPNLYWYRQAAGRGLQLLFYSVGIGQISSEVPQNLSASRPQDRQFILSSKKLLLSDSGFYLCACQTGRDTEAFFGQGTRLTVV.

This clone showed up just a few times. CDR3 sequence: CASSPGHPYEQYF. The CDR3 DNA sequence: TGTGCCAGTAGTCCGGGACACCCCTACGAGCAGTACTTC. This chain links TRBV19 with TRBJ2-7; D is perhaps TRBD1 (6 bases). V gave up 5 bases and J gave up 2 bases, with 10 bases separating them. CDR1 and CDR2 from the germline V gene are LNHDA and SQIVND (reference sequence). This CDR3 region has 13 residues.

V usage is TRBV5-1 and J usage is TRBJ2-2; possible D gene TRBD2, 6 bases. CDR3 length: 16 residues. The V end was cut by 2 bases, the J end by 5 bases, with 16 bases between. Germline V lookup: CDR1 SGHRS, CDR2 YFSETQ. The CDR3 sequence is CASSFGGAQGTGELFF. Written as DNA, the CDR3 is TGCGCCAGCAGCTTTGGCGGGGCCCAAGGTACCGGGGAGCTGTTTTTT.

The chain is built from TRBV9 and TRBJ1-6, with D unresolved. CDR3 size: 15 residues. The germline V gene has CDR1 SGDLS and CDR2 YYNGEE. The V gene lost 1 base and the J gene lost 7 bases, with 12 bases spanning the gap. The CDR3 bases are TGTGCCAGCAGCGTACTATCGGTGGGGAATTCACCCCTCCACTTT. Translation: CASSVLSVGNSPLHF.

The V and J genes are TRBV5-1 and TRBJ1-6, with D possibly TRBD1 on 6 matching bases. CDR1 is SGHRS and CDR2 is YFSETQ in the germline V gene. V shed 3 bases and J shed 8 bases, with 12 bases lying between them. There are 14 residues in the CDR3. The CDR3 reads CASSSGTQHSPLHF. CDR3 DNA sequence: TGCGCCAGCAGCTCGGGGACACAGCATTCACCCCTCCACTTT. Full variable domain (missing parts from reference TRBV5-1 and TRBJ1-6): KAGVTQTPRYLIKTRGQQVTLSCSPISGHRSVSWYQQTPGQGLQFLFEYFSETQRNKGNFPGRFSGRQFSNSRSEMNVSTLELGDSALYLCASSSGTQHSPLHFGNGTRLTVT.

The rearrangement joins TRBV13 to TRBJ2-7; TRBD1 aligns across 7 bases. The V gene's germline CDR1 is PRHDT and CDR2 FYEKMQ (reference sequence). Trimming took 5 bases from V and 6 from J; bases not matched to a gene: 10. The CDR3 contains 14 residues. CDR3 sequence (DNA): TGTGCCAGCAGCAATAAACTCTCAGGGGGCGAGCAGTACTTC. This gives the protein CASSNKLSGGEQYF.

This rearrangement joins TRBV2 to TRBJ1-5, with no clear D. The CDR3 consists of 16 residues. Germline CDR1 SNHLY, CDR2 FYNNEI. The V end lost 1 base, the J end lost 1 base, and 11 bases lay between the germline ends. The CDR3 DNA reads TGTGCCAGCAGTGAAGGAGTTTACAGAAGCAATCAGCCCCAGCATTTT. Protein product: CASSEGVYRSNQPQHF.

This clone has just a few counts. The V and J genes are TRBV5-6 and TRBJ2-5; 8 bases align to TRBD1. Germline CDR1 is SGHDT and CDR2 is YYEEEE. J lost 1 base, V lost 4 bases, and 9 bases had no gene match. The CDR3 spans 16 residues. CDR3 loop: CASSLYGQGAQETQYF. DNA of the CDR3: TGTGCCAGCAGCCTGTACGGGCAGGGGGCCCAAGAGACCCAGTACTTC.

The CDR3 DNA reads TGTGCCAGCAGTTCTCATGCAAGCGGGGGCTACACCTTC. Protein sequence: CASSSHASGGYTF. The rearrangement links TRBV6-5 to TRBJ1-2, with D uncertain. Germline CDR1 and CDR2: MNHEY and SVGAGI. Between the trimmed V and J ends, which lost 4 bases and 8 bases, there was a span of 14 bases. This CDR3 comprises 13 residues.

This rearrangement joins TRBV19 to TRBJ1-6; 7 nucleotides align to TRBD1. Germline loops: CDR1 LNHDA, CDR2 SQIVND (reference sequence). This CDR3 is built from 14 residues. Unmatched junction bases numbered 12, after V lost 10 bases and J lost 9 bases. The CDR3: CATSYRGLSSPLHF. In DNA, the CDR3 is TGTGCCACCTCGTATAGGGGGCTTAGTTCACCCCTCCACTTT.

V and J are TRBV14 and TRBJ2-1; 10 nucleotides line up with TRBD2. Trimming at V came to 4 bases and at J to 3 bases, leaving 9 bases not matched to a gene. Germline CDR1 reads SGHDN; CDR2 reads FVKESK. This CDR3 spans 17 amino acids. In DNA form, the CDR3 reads TGTGCCAGCAGCCTCGGCCAGCGGGGGGGCCGCTACAATGAGCAGTTCTTC. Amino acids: CASSLGQRGGRYNEQFF.

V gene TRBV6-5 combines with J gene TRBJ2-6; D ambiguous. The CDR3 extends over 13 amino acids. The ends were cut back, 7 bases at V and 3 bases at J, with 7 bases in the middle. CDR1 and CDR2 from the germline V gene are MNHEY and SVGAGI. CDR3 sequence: CASILDGANVLTF. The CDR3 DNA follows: TGTGCCAGCATTCTGGATGGGGCCAACGTCCTGACTTTC.

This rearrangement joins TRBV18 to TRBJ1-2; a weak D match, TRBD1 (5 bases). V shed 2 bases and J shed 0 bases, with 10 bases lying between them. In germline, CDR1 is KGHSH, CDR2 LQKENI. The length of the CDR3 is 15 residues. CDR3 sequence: CASSPDGTANYGYTF. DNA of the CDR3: TGTGCCAGCTCACCAGATGGGACGGCTAACTATGGCTACACCTTC.

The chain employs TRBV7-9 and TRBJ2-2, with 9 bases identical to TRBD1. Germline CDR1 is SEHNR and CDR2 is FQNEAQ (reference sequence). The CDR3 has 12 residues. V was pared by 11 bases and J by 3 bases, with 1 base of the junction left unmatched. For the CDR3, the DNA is TGTGCCGGGGACAGGGACACCGGGGAGCTGTTTTTT. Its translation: CAGDRDTGELFF.